What follows are 24 T cell receptor beta chains derived from one specimen sequenced in a study of kidney transplant recipient with SARS-CoV-2 infection. TCRdb analysed the reads with MiXCR anew, one entry per CDR3 protein. Found here are fewer than 250,000 distinct CDR3 sequences, 25% to 35% of them singletons; the top ten hold 7% to 8%. The material was a blood sample, obtained at baseline and on day 111 from a kidney transplant recipient. The receptors shown here come from a male patient aged 25-45 years who had COVID-19 and was a kidney transplant recipient. The graft donor may have given rise to some T cells.

Concerning this clonotype: A much larger clone lies one base from this, so it may be a read error. The rearrangement uses TRBV6-5 and TRBJ1-2; no clear D. V lost 2 bases to trimming and J lost 4 bases, with 20 bases between them. Germline V gene lookup returns CDR1 MNHEY and CDR2 SVGAGI. There are 17 residues in the CDR3. CDR3 in DNA: TGTGCCAGCAGTTACCGCTTGGAATGTAGAAAGATCTATGGCTACACCTTC. It encodes CASSYRLECRKIYGYTF.

This clonotype was picked up many times. The rearrangement joins TRBV25-1 to TRBJ1-4; tentatively, D is TRBD1 (5 bases). The ends were cut back, 2 bases at V and 10 bases at J, with 17 bases in the middle. Germline CDR1 is MGHDK and CDR2 is SYGVNS. The CDR3 contains 15 residues. The CDR3 loop reads CASSEGAGGPLKLFF. In nucleotides, the CDR3 is TGTGCCAGCAGTGAAGGGGCAGGTGGACCGCTAAAACTGTTTTTT.

This clonotype was detected ten times or more. The chain employs TRBV9 and TRBJ2-7; perhaps TRBD2 as D (6 bases). Between the trimmed V and J ends, which lost 3 bases and 2 bases, there was a span of 18 bases. The CDR3 is 16 amino acids. CDR1 and CDR2 from the germline V gene are SGDLS and YYNGEE. The CDR3 is CASSESRETVTYEQYF. In DNA form, the CDR3 reads TGTGCCAGCAGCGAGTCCCGGGAGACAGTGACCTACGAGCAGTACTTC.

This clonotype was seen a handful of times. V usage is TRBV5-6 and J usage is TRBJ1-1, with D possibly being TRBD1 (6 bases). Between the trimmed V and J ends, which lost 6 bases and 3 bases, there was a span of 18 bases. CDR3 length: 15 amino acids. Germline assignment: CDR1 SGHDT and CDR2 YYEEEE. In DNA, the CDR3 is TGTGCCAGCACAGGGGCCCCGGGGTTGGACACTGAAGCTTTCTTT. Its translation: CASTGAPGLDTEAFF.

This clonotype was counted many times. V gene TRBV3-1 combines with J gene TRBJ2-3; D might be TRBD1 (5 bases). Trimming removed 0 bases from V and 4 bases from J, with 11 bases in between. This CDR3 region has 15 residues. The germline CDR1 and CDR2 sequences are LGHDT and YNNKEL (reference sequence). This CDR3 is CASSQEIQGADTQYF. As DNA, the CDR3 is TGTGCCAGCAGCCAAGAAATTCAAGGGGCAGATACGCAGTATTTT.

This clonotype was counted a single time. Given a much more abundant clone one base away, this may be a read error. The CDR3 DNA reads as TGTGCCACCAGTGATATCGGGGGGGCTACTTACGAGCAGTACTTC. This encodes CATSDIGGATYEQYF. This chain joins TRBV24-1 and TRBJ2-7; 8 nucleotides agree with TRBD2. CDR3 size: 15 residues. Per germline, CDR1 KGHDR and CDR2 SFDVKD. Unmatched junction bases numbered 7, after V lost 3 bases and J lost 4 bases.

The sample holds many counts of this clonotype. The V call is TRBV27, the J call TRBJ2-5; the match to TRBD2 covers 7 bases. The CDR3 consists of 16 residues. Germline lookup yields CDR1 MNHEY and CDR2 SMNVEV (reference sequence). Losses at the gene ends were 3 bases for V and 5 bases for J; bases not matched to a gene: 12. DNA for the CDR3: TGTGCCAGCAGTTTTACCAAGACTAGCCTGGGGGAGACCCAGTACTTC. It translates to CASSFTKTSLGETQYF.

A note on this clonotype: One end of the junction is discordant with germline, which a read error may explain. The gene calls are TRBV2 and TRBJ2-7, with 7 bases identical to TRBD1. CDR1 and CDR2 (germline): SNHLY, FYNNEI. The CDR3 consists of 12 residues. CDR3 loop: CASSRQGGEQHF. The DNA of the CDR3 is TGTGCCAGCTCAAGACAGGGCGGCGAGCAGCACTTC.

Ten or more counts support this clonotype. J is TRBJ2-2 and V is TRBV19, with D perhaps TRBD1 or TRBD2 (5 bases each). Germline-derived CDR1 and CDR2 are LNHDA and SQIVND (reference sequence). V lost 3 bases and J lost 6, with 17 bases in between. The CDR3 totals 16 residues. The CDR3 spells CASSISGTTIAGELFF. The CDR3 region has the DNA TGTGCCAGTAGTATTTCCGGGACGACGATTGCCGGGGAGCTGTTTTTT.

This clonotype was seen more than once but under ten times. J is TRBJ1-2 and V is TRBV8-2. TRBV8-2 constitutes a pseudogene. The CDR3 covers 16 residues. The CDR3 loop is CGSDRFDSRKTYGYTF. The DNA of the CDR3 is TGTGGCAGTGATCGCTTTGATAGCCGAAAGACCTATGGCTACACCTTC.

This clonotype was found once. A much larger clone differs from this one at a single base, so this may be a read error. The chain employs TRBV5-5 and TRBJ2-6, with D perhaps matching TRBD1 (5 bases). The CDR3 has 13 residues. The germline V gene has CDR1 SGHKS and CDR2 YYEKEE (reference sequence). CDR3 sequence (DNA): TGTGCCAGCAGCATCCCTGGGGCCAACGTCCCGACTTTC. It encodes CASSIPGANVPTF.

This clonotype was counted at least ten times. The chain uses TRBV6-5 and TRBJ1-4, with unresolved D. Trimming removed 6 bases from V and 6 bases from J, with 14 bases in between. Germline assignment: CDR1 MNHEY and CDR2 SVGAGI. The CDR3 is 14 amino acids. Written as DNA, the CDR3 is TGTGCCAGCAGGGGCGGTGACCGATATGAAAAACTGTTTTTT. Translating gives CASRGGDRYEKLFF.

This chain links TRBV6-5 with TRBJ2-1, with D unresolved. CDR3 size: 14 residues. Germline V gene sequence: CDR1 MNHEY, CDR2 SVGAGI. The V and J ends lost 0 bases and 4 bases respectively, with 7 bases between them. The CDR3 loop reads CASSYSKGYNEQFF. CDR3 bases: TGTGCCAGCAGTTACTCGAAGGGATACAATGAGCAGTTCTTC.

This clonotype was seen a few times. The chain has TRBV2 and TRBJ2-3; 8 bases match TRBD2. From germline, CDR1 is SNHLY and CDR2 FYNNEI. CDR3 length: 15 residues. The V and J ends lost 3 bases and 7 bases, in that order; junction bases with no gene match: 9. The CDR3 loop is CASSDSGAGMNTQYF. In DNA, the CDR3 is TGTGCCAGCAGTGATAGCGGGGCGGGTATGAATACGCAGTATTTT.

This chain links TRBV10-2 with TRBJ2-4; 9 bases align to TRBD1. This CDR3 region has 19 residues. The germline CDR1 and CDR2 sequences are WSHSY and SAAADI. The V segment lost 4 bases and the J segment 0 bases; nucleotides outside the gene matches: 13. CDR3 sequence: CASSVVGTGSKVAKNIQYF. DNA for the CDR3: TGCGCCAGCAGTGTCGTGGGGACAGGGAGTAAGGTAGCCAAAAACATTCAGTACTTC.

This clonotype was seen many times. The CDR3 loop is CSAPGGAGNQPQHF. In nucleotides, the CDR3 is TGCAGTGCTCCAGGGGGCGCCGGCAATCAGCCCCAGCATTTT. The chain uses TRBV20-1 and TRBJ1-5; 8 bases line up with TRBD1. V was pared by 5 bases and J by 2 bases, with 5 bases of the junction left unmatched. Germline V gene lookup returns CDR1 DFQATT and CDR2 SNEGSKA (reference sequence). The CDR3 has 14 residues.

Only a few counts were recorded for this clonotype. The chain recombines TRBV3-1 with TRBJ1-4; D not certain. This CDR3 spans 14 amino acids. V dropped 1 base and J dropped 8 bases, with 11 bases sitting between them. From germline, CDR1 is LGHDT and CDR2 YNNKEL (reference sequence). This CDR3 reads CASSQVAGREKLFF. In nucleotides, the CDR3 is TGTGCCAGCAGCCAAGTGGCGGGGAGAGAAAAACTGTTTTTT.

The rearrangement joins TRBV4-3 to TRBJ1-1; D is unresolved. In germline, CDR1 is LGHNA, CDR2 YSLEER. V lost 0 bases, J lost 1 base, and 9 bases lay in between. The CDR3 covers 15 residues. DNA for the CDR3: TGCGCCAGCAGCCAAGATAGTCAGCGGAACACTGAAGCTTTCTTT. Its protein is CASSQDSQRNTEAFF.

With regard to this clonotype: A much larger clone is a single base away; this may be a read error. This chain links TRBV27 with TRBJ2-1, with 7 bases lining up with TRBD2. Looked up from germline, CDR1 is MNHEY and CDR2 is SMNVEV (reference sequence). The CDR3 consists of 15 residues. The CDR3 loop is CASSSAGNSYNERFF. The CDR3 nucleotides read TGTGCCAGCAGCTCAGCGGGAAACTCCTACAATGAGCGGTTCTTC.

This clonotype was detected many times. This rearrangement joins TRBV3-1 to TRBJ2-2; D remains unclear. V lost 5 bases, J lost 5 bases, and 24 bases lay in between. The germline CDR1 and CDR2 sequences are LGHDT and YNNKEL (reference sequence). This CDR3 spans 18 amino acids. CDR3: CASSTRSPISGLTGELFF. The CDR3 DNA is TGTGCCAGCAGCACCCGATCTCCCATTTCAGGCTTGACCGGGGAGCTGTTTTTT.

This clonotype has at least ten counts. The chain carries TRBV4-2 and TRBJ2-3, with D unclear. The germline V gene has CDR1 LGHNA and CDR2 YNFKEQ. Deletions cut 0 bases from V and 3 bases from J, with 10 bases between. This CDR3 has 15 residues. The CDR3 coding sequence is TGTGCCAGCAGCCAAGACTTTCGGGTTACAGATACGCAGTATTTT. This encodes CASSQDFRVTDTQYF.

This clonotype was recorded many times. The V gene is TRBV6-8, the J gene TRBJ2-5; D is perhaps TRBD2 (6 bases). Trimming cost V 6 bases and J 4 bases, with 18 bases left between them. The CDR3 loop spans 15 amino acids. CDR1 is MNHGY and CDR2 is SAAAGT in the germline V gene. CDR3 DNA sequence: TGTGCCAGCAGGGCGGGGCAATTGGGTCTAGAGACCCAGTACTTC. It translates to CASRAGQLGLETQYF.

This clonotype was detected ten times or more. The V call is TRBV5-1, the J call TRBJ1-1; TRBD1 agrees at 7 bases. There are 12 residues in the CDR3. J lost 7 bases, V lost 2 bases, and 2 bases had no gene match. Germline lookup yields CDR1 SGHRS and CDR2 YFSETQ. CDR3 loop: CASSFGQDEAFF. DNA of the CDR3: TGCGCCAGCAGCTTCGGACAGGATGAAGCTTTCTTT.

This clonotype appeared many times. CDR3 nucleotide sequence: TGCGCCAGCAGTTACGTTGTGCTACGCAGAAAGACCTATGGCTACACCTTC. Its protein product is CASSYVVLRRKTYGYTF. The chain links TRBV23-1 to TRBJ1-2; unclear D gene. TRBV23-1 is placed among ORFs of uncertain function. This CDR3 spans 17 amino acids. With 5 bases removed from V and 4 bases from J, the gap between germline ends came to 23 bases.